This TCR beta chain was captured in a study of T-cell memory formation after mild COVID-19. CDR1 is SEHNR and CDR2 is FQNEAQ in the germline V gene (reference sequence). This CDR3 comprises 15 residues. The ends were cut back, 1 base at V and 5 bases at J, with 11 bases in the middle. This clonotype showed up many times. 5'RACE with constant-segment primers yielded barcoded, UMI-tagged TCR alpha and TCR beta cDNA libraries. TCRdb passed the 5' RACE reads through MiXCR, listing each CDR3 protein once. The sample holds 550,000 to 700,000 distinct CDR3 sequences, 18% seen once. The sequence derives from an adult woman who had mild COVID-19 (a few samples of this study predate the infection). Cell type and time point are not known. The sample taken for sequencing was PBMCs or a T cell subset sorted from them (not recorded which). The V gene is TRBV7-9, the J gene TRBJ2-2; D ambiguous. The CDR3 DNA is TGTGCCAGCAGCTTAGATCTGCTGGGGACCGGGGAGCTGTTTTTT. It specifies CASSLDLLGTGELFF.